This paragraph covers one TCR beta chain sequence. This CDR3 is 14 amino acids long. Germline lookup yields CDR1 SEHNR and CDR2 FQNEAQ (reference sequence). Trimming cost V 5 bases and J 4 bases, with 13 bases left between them. The data derive from a study of spatial heterogeneity in lung cancer. TCR cDNA molecules were tagged individually, and each one carried a unique molecular identifier. MiXCR, run by TCRdb on the 5' RACE reads, gives a single entry per CDR3 protein. Counted here are roughly 80,000 distinct CDR3 sequences, approximately 12% occurring once; the ten biggest clones make up 4.6%. The time point was: sample taken at primary tumor resection. Sequencing was performed on whole RNA extracted from tumor and nontumor lung tissue, or from frozen PBMC, and the material was left unsorted.

The rearrangement uses TRBV7-9 and TRBJ2-3; TRBD1 might be the D (7 bases). This material consisted of PBMCs, taken at surgery. This TCR was sampled from a male donor with early-stage non-small cell lung cancer. CDR3 nucleotides: TGTGCCAGCAGCGAACAGGGGAGGTCAGATACGCAGTATTTT. Amino acid sequence: CASSEQGRSDTQYF.